One sample yielded the 15 T cell receptor beta chains listed below, sequenced in a study of identical twins. TCRdb redid the calling of the 5' RACE reads with MiXCR, one entry per CDR3 protein. The profile covers about 530,000 distinct CDR3 sequences, with approximately 16% appearing a single time and about 0.47% taken by the ten largest. These data also featured in a second study, about yellow fever vaccine responses in identical twins.

The specimen was CD4+ T cells sorted from blood. These receptors all come from a young woman in good health.

This clonotype has just a few counts. The V gene is TRBV12-3 or TRBV12-4, the J gene TRBJ2-3; the match to TRBD2 covers 12 bases. The CDR3 is 18 residues long. Trimming at V came to 7 bases and at J to 0 bases, leaving 11 bases not matched to a gene. The CDR3 sequence is CASNRRLAGDPSTDTQYF. The CDR3 nucleotides are TGTGCCAGCAACCGTCGACTAGCGGGGGATCCTAGCACAGATACGCAGTATTTT.

This clonotype was detected a few times. The chain recombines TRBV19 with TRBJ2-1, with D maybe TRBD2 (5 bases). V dropped 3 bases and J dropped 9 bases, with 18 bases sitting between them. Germline V gene sequence: CDR1 LNHDA, CDR2 SQIVND (reference sequence). This CDR3 region has 15 residues. CDR3 DNA: TGTGCCAGTAGTATCGGGTTACTAGAACGGTTTGAGCAGTTCTTC. It is translated as CASSIGLLERFEQFF.

The V call is TRBV19, the J call TRBJ2-7, with TRBD2 matching over 13 bases. The ends lost 5 bases at V and 5 bases at J; junction bases unmatched: 6. CDR1 and CDR2 from the germline V gene are LNHDA and SQIVND (reference sequence). The CDR3 sequence is 15 residues long. CDR3 coding DNA: TGTGCCAGTAGTCCCGGGACTAGCGGGAAGGACGAGCAGTACTTC. Translated: CASSPGTSGKDEQYF.

This clonotype has only a few counts. The V and J genes are TRBV12-3 or TRBV12-4 and TRBJ1-2; TRBD1 matches 7 bases. CDR3 length equals 14 residues. V lost 11 bases to trimming and J lost 1 base; unmatched junction nucleotides: 10. The CDR3 sequence: CADKPGTDNYGYTF. The CDR3 region has the DNA TGTGCCGACAAGCCTGGGACAGATAACTATGGCTACACCTTC.

Only a few counts were recorded for this clonotype. This sequence joins TRBV20-1 and TRBJ1-5, with 10 bases that match TRBD1. V shed 3 bases and J 5 bases; nucleotides not matched to a gene: 4. Germline CDR1 reads DFQATT; CDR2 reads SNEGSKA (reference sequence). This CDR3 is 14 amino acids long. DNA of the CDR3: TGCAGTGCTAGGGCCGACAGGGGGCATCAGCCCCAGCATTTT. It encodes CSARADRGHQPQHF.

A few counts support this clonotype. The chain is built from TRBV28 and TRBJ2-7; D tentatively reads TRBD1 or TRBD2 (6 bases each). The CDR3 covers 15 residues. The germline V and J ends were trimmed by 6 bases and 3 bases, with 18 bases remaining between them. Germline V gene data show CDR1 as MDHEN and CDR2 as SYDVKM. The CDR3 nucleotides are TGTGCCAGCAGGCCAGGCGGGACAAAAGTCTACGAGCAGTACTTC. It yields the protein CASRPGGTKVYEQYF.

The chain carries TRBV12-5 and TRBJ1-1; D possibly corresponds to TRBD1 (5 bases). The V end was cut by 1 base, the J end by 4 bases, with 22 bases between. This CDR3 region has 18 residues. Germline V lookup: CDR1 LGHNT, CDR2 FRNRAP. The CDR3 DNA reads as TGTGCTAGTGGTTTGGACAATGACCGGGGCCGAAGGATCACTGAAGCTTTCTTT. This gives the protein CASGLDNDRGRRITEAFF.

The CDR3 loop is CASSSSSGGAGGELFF. CDR3 nucleotides: TGTGCCAGCAGCTCTTCTAGCGGGGGGGCCGGCGGGGAGCTGTTTTTT. This chain uses TRBV7-6 with TRBJ2-2, with 12 nucleotides matching TRBD2. The length of the CDR3 is 16 residues. Looked up from germline, CDR1 is SGHVS and CDR2 is FNYEAQ. The V segment lost 4 bases and the J segment 7 bases; nucleotides outside the gene matches: 7.

The V gene is TRBV12-3 or TRBV12-4, the J gene TRBJ1-1; no definite D call. V shed 7 bases and J shed 1 base, with 10 bases lying between them. This CDR3 has 13 amino acids. The CDR3 nucleotides read TGTGCCAGCAACGAGGGAGAGAACACTGAAGCTTTCTTT. Its protein product is CASNEGENTEAFF.

The chain uses TRBV20-1 and TRBJ2-1; 7 bases match TRBD2. The V gene's germline CDR1 is DFQATT and CDR2 SNEGSKA (reference sequence). V shed 6 bases and J 5 bases; nucleotides not matched to a gene: 10. CDR3 length: 14 residues. DNA of the CDR3: TGCAGTGCCAGTGGGCGGGAGCGTGACAATGAGCAGTTCTTC. Amino acid sequence: CSASGRERDNEQFF.

The chain carries TRBV3-1 and TRBJ2-7, with TRBD2 matching over 7 bases. CDR3 size: 15 residues. Looked up from germline, CDR1 is LGHDT and CDR2 is YNNKEL (reference sequence). V shed 1 base and J 3 bases; nucleotides not matched to a gene: 6. CDR3 DNA: TGTGCCAGCAGCCAAGCGGCGGGAGAAGGCTACGAGCAGTACTTC. Its translation: CASSQAAGEGYEQYF.

The gene calls are TRBV28 and TRBJ2-7; D perhaps matches TRBD1 (5 bases). CDR3 size: 15 residues. The ends were cut back, 5 bases at V and 3 bases at J, with 17 bases in the middle. The germline V gene encodes CDR1 MDHEN and CDR2 SYDVKM. The CDR3 DNA is TGTGCCAGCAGTGCAGACAGAGCAATTCGCTACGAGCAGTACTTC. Encoded protein: CASSADRAIRYEQYF.

This clonotype was seen more than once but under ten times. The CDR3 reads CASSLGFGGQGISYEQYV. For the CDR3, the DNA is TGTGCCAGCAGCTTAGGGTTTGGCGGACAGGGAATCTCCTACGAGCAGTACGTC. The chain carries TRBV7-8 and TRBJ2-7; 8 bases are a match to TRBD1. V dropped 1 base and J dropped 0; count of bases not matched to a gene: 11. The CDR3 is 18 amino acids. The V gene's germline CDR1 is SGHVS and CDR2 FQNEAQ.

The gene calls are TRBV9 and TRBJ2-1; D may be TRBD1 (6 bases). The germline V gene has CDR1 SGDLS and CDR2 YYNGEE. V was trimmed by 0 bases and J by 6 bases, leaving 7 bases between them. There are 13 residues in the CDR3. The CDR3 loop reads CASSVATGNEQFF. The CDR3 nucleotides read TGTGCCAGCAGCGTAGCGACAGGCAATGAGCAGTTCTTC.

The chain combines TRBV20-1 with TRBJ2-1, with 11 bases identical to TRBD2. The germline V gene encodes CDR1 DFQATT and CDR2 SNEGSKA (reference sequence). The CDR3 consists of 18 residues. With 2 bases clipped from V and 5 bases from J, the junction kept 14 bases outside the gene matches. The CDR3 is CSARRKMVAGGPHNEQFF. DNA of the CDR3: TGCAGTGCTAGACGCAAGATGGTAGCGGGAGGGCCCCACAATGAGCAGTTCTTC.